This T cell receptor beta chain was profiled in a study of siplizumab effects on memory and regulatory T cells (dated by TCRdb to 2018 to 2020). Context from the whole study: The study examined how the anti-CD2 antibody siplizumab affects alloreactive T-cell subsets in allogeneic mixed lymphocyte reactions built from human PBMCs.

In a few donor pairs, further sequencing was done on unstimulated CD8+ naive, CD4+ memory, CD8+ TEMRA, CD4+ naive and CD8+ effector memory subsets. Sorted unstimulated T cells and proliferating T cells recovered from mixed lymphocyte reactions underwent TCRbeta CDR3 sequencing. Fresh whole blood from ten to eleven HLA-typed healthy donors served as the source for isolating PBMCs. On this clone: The specificity of this receptor is unknown. There are no base qualities to consult, and no much larger clone falls within one base. The sample contains more than one DNA sequence encoding this CDR3.

The CDR3 holds 14 amino acids from the cysteine to the phenylalanine. The kept DNA is CDR3 alone, 42 bases in frame from the first base. CDR1 and CDR2 are drawn from the germline V gene (reference sequence): GTSNPN, SVGIG. What the work shows at the level of the full study, not this receptor alone: Among mappable alloreactive CD4+ clones, an average Treg-derived fraction of approximately 73% was observed with siplizumab, compared with approximately 25% in control reactions. The cumulative frequency of alloreactive sequences that could be traced back to unstimulated CD4+ memory T cells was significantly reduced by siplizumab. Unstimulated naive T cells appeared to be more diverse than memory T cells, and naive cells seemed to make a substantial contribution to the alloresponse. For roughly 75-95% of proliferating CD4+ or CD8+ clones, no naive or memory phenotype could be assigned. Because sequences below about 10^-5 frequency were poorly captured, only a minor fraction of alloreactive clones could be mapped to unstimulated subsets. The suppressive function of proliferating Tregs from siplizumab cultures was not functionally confirmed.

Libraries were prepared through the immunoSEQ multiplex PCR assay. Each sample had 9 x 10^4 or so TCR templates assayed by the deep sequencing platform. Genomic DNA extracted from sorted T cells was used for TCRbeta CDR3 sequencing. Per the original workflow: The R programming language was used for clonal analysis of TCRbeta CDR3 data. Unstimulated samples were compared with post-reaction CFSE-low samples to define alloreactive CD4+ and CD8+ clones. Regulatory or non-regulatory origin was assigned to alloreactive CD4+ clones by matching of sequences to sorted unstimulated Treg and non-Treg repertoires. The clones in this table, taken by TCRdb from immuneACCESS, are in-frame only. Not every clone is retained; where verified, under half of the shortfall comes from an unresolved V gene, and the cause of the rest is unknown. V and J calls and clone size come straight from that table; D and trimming were deduced from the DNA. Across this sample there are some 62,000 clones, with roughly 78% seen only once. Approximately 0.4% of the sample rests with the top ten.

The sequencing sample was made of memory CD4+ T cells sorted from blood. Per the publication, the cell subset or site label means: unstimulated CD4+ memory T cells. Recombination connected TRBV30 to TRBJ1-6, with TRBD1 identical over 8 junction bases. The receptor comes from a human donor in good health. DNA sequence: TGTGCTTATAACAGACAGGGGAGAAATTCACCCCTCCACTTT. Translated, this gives CAYNRQGRNSPLHF.